A single sample is the source of the 17 T cell receptor beta chains below, sequenced in a study of shared clonotypes between healthy human individuals. CD45RO-negative, CCR7-selected cells formed the naive CD8 fraction, which excluded terminally differentiated effector memory CD45RA+ cells. Libraries were prepared by immunoSEQ multiplex PCR; TCRdb keeps only in-frame clonotypes and omits some of them. The sample includes about 2 million clones, approximately 95% of them seen just once. The specimen sequenced was naive CD8+ T cells sorted from blood. The source of these receptors is a man younger than 30 in good health.

In DNA form, the CDR3 reads TGCGCCAGCAGTGAGTCCCGGTCTCGGGGACAGCCCCAGCATTTT. As protein: CASSESRSRGQPQHF. V gene TRBV10-1 combines with J gene TRBJ1-5; D not resolved. This CDR3 comprises 15 residues. The germline V gene encodes CDR1 WNHNN and CDR2 SYGVQD (reference sequence). Deletions cut 0 bases from V and 7 bases from J, with 13 bases between.

V gene TRBV6-1 combines with J gene TRBJ2-3, with 7 bases identical to TRBD1. CDR1 and CDR2 (germline): MNHNS, SASEGT. The CDR3 is made up of 15 amino acids. V lost 3 bases and J lost 4; bases outside the gene matches: 7. Here the CDR3 DNA reads TGTGCCAGCAGTGATAAACAGGGGTATTCAGATACGCAGTATTTT. Its protein is CASSDKQGYSDTQYF.

DNA of the CDR3: TGTGCCAGCAGCCTACAGGGTTTTGATACCGGGGAGCTGTTTTTT. As protein: CASSLQGFDTGELFF. V gene TRBV13 combines with J gene TRBJ2-2; TRBD1 is a possible D gene (6 bases). V was trimmed by 5 bases and J by 5 bases, leaving 15 bases between them. This CDR3 comprises 15 residues. CDR1 is PRHDT, CDR2 FYEKMQ, per germline (reference sequence).

J is TRBJ1-4 and V is TRBV6-6; tentative D call: TRBD1 (6 bases). The germline V gene has CDR1 MNHNY and CDR2 SVGAGI (reference sequence). With 1 base removed from V and 8 bases from J, the gap between germline ends came to 11 bases. The CDR3 is made up of 14 amino acids. The CDR3 bases are TGTGCCAGCAGTTACTGGGACATAGGAGAAAAACTGTTTTTT. It codes for CASSYWDIGEKLFF.

This rearrangement joins TRBV5-4 to TRBJ2-4, with 7 bases fitting TRBD1. Looked up from germline, CDR1 is SGHNT and CDR2 is YYREEE (reference sequence). Unmatched junction bases numbered 10, after V lost 6 bases and J lost 4 bases. The CDR3 totals 15 residues. CDR3 residues: CASTSWGTEKNIQYF. The CDR3 DNA follows: TGTGCCAGCACCTCGTGGGGGACAGAAAAAAACATTCAGTACTTC.

The chain employs TRBV5-5 and TRBJ2-7; D remains unclear. Trimming cost V 0 bases and J 6 bases, with 13 bases left between them. Looked up from germline, CDR1 is SGHKS and CDR2 is YYEKEE (reference sequence). The CDR3 is 14 residues long. The CDR3 loop reads CASSLAPLSPEQYF. The CDR3 nucleotides are TGTGCCAGCAGCTTGGCCCCTCTGAGTCCCGAGCAGTACTTC.

The chain joins TRBV11-3 to TRBJ2-3; unclear D gene. Germline lookup yields CDR1 SGHNT and CDR2 YENEEA. This CDR3 spans 13 amino acids. Trimming pared 6 bases from V and 6 bases from J, leaving 13 bases between. The DNA for the CDR3 is TGTGCCAGCAGTGAAGCCCCTCTCGATACGCAGTATTTT. As protein: CASSEAPLDTQYF. The full variable domain, in which reference TRBV11-3 and TRBJ2-3 provide the parts outside the CDR3, is EAGVVQSPRYKIIEKKQPVAFWCNPISGHNTLYWYLQNLGQGPELLIRYENEEAVDDSQLPKDRFSAERLKGVDSTLKIQPAELGDSAVYLCASSEAPLDTQYFGPGTRLTVL.

The V gene is TRBV27, the J gene TRBJ2-7; 13 nucleotides align to TRBD2. The CDR3 runs to 15 residues. Trimming removed 3 bases from V and 4 bases from J; junction bases left unmatched: 3. Germline V gene sequence: CDR1 MNHEY, CDR2 SMNVEV (reference sequence). CDR3 in DNA: TGTGCCAGCAGTTTGGCGACTAGCGGGGGGTACGAGCAGTACTTC. Translation gives CASSLATSGGYEQYF.

The chain combines TRBV7-9 with TRBJ2-2; D gene uncertain. Germline V gives CDR1 SEHNR, CDR2 FQNEAQ (reference sequence). The CDR3 contains 13 residues. Trimming took off 1 base at V and 11 bases at J, with 11 bases between the two ends. DNA for the CDR3: TGTGCCAGCAGCTTAGTATCTTCGTTTGAGCTGTTTTTT. As protein: CASSLVSSFELFF.

With regard to this clone: In the same sample, other DNA sequences code for this CDR3. This chain links TRBV7-9 with TRBJ2-1; a weak D match, TRBD2 (6 bases). CDR1 is SEHNR and CDR2 is FQNEAQ in the germline V gene (reference sequence). The CDR3 spans 13 residues. Trimming removed 4 bases at V and 8 bases at J, with 12 bases between. For the CDR3, the DNA is TGTGCCAGCAGCTCTACTACGGGGGATGAGCAGTTCTTC. Residues: CASSSTTGDEQFF.

The V call is TRBV19, the J call TRBJ2-2; the D gene is possibly TRBD1 (6 bases). The CDR3 consists of 14 residues. In germline, CDR1 is LNHDA, CDR2 SQIVND (reference sequence). V was cut by 8 bases and J by 5 bases, with 15 bases left in between. CDR3 coding DNA: TGTGCCAGTTCTCCGGGACACCCTACCGGGGAGCTGTTTTTT. Protein sequence: CASSPGHPTGELFF.

As DNA, the CDR3 is TGTGCCAGCAGCTTGGCCAGCGGGCTTGTCACTGAAGCTTTCTTT. Protein: CASSLASGLVTEAFF. This chain links TRBV5-6 with TRBJ1-1; D remains unclear. The CDR3 runs to 15 residues. Germline V gene sequence: CDR1 SGHDT, CDR2 YYEEEE. The germline V and J ends were trimmed by 0 bases and 4 bases, with 13 bases remaining between them.

Of note for this clone: In the same sample, other DNA sequences code for this CDR3. The CDR3 is CASSLGRGMNTEAFF. The CDR3 nucleotides read TGTGCCAGCAGCTTGGGACGGGGGATGAACACTGAAGCTTTCTTT. V usage is TRBV7-9 and J usage is TRBJ1-1, with TRBD1 as a possible D gene (5 bases). The CDR3 has 15 amino acids. CDR1 is SEHNR and CDR2 is FQNEAQ in the germline V gene (reference sequence). Trimming removed 3 bases from V and 0 bases from J, with 11 bases in between. Supplemented by reference TRBV7-9 and TRBJ1-1, the full variable domain reads DTGVSQNPRHKITKRGQNVTFRCDPISEHNRLYWYRQTLGQGPEFLTYFQNEAQLEKSRLLSDRFSAERPKGSFSTLEIQRTEQGDSAMYLCASSLGRGMNTEAFFGQGTRLTVV.

V gene TRBV28 combines with J gene TRBJ2-1; 7 positions agree with TRBD1. Germline CDR1 MDHEN, CDR2 SYDVKM. The CDR3 extends over 17 amino acids. With V trimmed by 1 base and J by 2 bases, 8 bases remained unmatched. CDR3 nucleotides: TGTGCCAGCAGTTTATCCCCAGGGGGTTCCCCCTACAATGAGCAGTTCTTC. Protein sequence: CASSLSPGGSPYNEQFF. The variable domain in full, with the rest retrieved from reference TRBV28 and TRBJ2-1, is DVKVTQSSRYLVKRTGEKVFLECVQDMDHENMFWYRQDPGLGLRLIYFSYDVKMKEKGDIPEGYSVSREKKERFSLILESASTNQTSMYLCASSLSPGGSPYNEQFFGPGTRLTVL.

This chain links TRBV10-3 with TRBJ1-1, with D uncertain. The CDR3 contains 15 residues. Germline V lookup: CDR1 ENHRY, CDR2 SYGVKD. Trimming left V 3 bases short and J 0 bases short, with 11 bases between. The CDR3: CAISDTLGMNTEAFF. CDR3 in DNA: TGTGCCATCAGTGACACCTTGGGGATGAACACTGAAGCTTTCTTT.

The V gene is TRBV7-9, the J gene TRBJ2-7; unclear D gene. V was pared by 5 bases and J by 3 bases, with 14 bases between. This CDR3 comprises 14 residues. Per the germline V gene, CDR1 is SEHNR and CDR2 is FQNEAQ (reference sequence). CDR3 protein: CASSPTTPGYEQYF. CDR3 coding DNA: TGTGCCAGCAGCCCCACCACCCCGGGCTACGAGCAGTACTTC.

The chain carries TRBV6-5 and TRBJ2-5, with 10 bases that match TRBD2. Germline V lookup: CDR1 MNHEY, CDR2 SVGAGI. V lost 2 bases and J lost 4; bases outside the gene matches: 7. The CDR3 covers 16 residues. The CDR3 nucleotides read TGTGCCAGCAGTTACGGGGCTAGCGGGAGCGGAGAGACCCAGTACTTC. It is translated as CASSYGASGSGETQYF.